This entry concerns a single TCR beta chain. The CDR3 runs to 12 residues. Trimming removed 1 base from V and 4 bases from J, with 7 bases in between. Germline V gene data show CDR1 as SQVTM and CDR2 as ANQGSEA. The data stem from a study of blood T cell repertoires in COVID-19. Study context: COVID-19 samples from acute and convalescent phases originated in the United States, Italy and Spain. PBMCs, B-cell-depleted T cells, or T cells provided the cDNA or gDNA that made up the material.

TCRdb keeps only in-frame clones here, not all; method: immunoSEQ multiplex PCR. Of about 80,000 clones in the sample, approximately 82% were seen once. The sequenced sample consisted of peripheral blood. V usage is TRBV29-1 and J usage is TRBJ1-1, with D unresolved. The TCR comes from a woman between 70 and 85 years old with acute or convalescent COVID-19. As DNA, the CDR3 is TGCAGCGTTGAAGGGGAGGGCACTGAAGCTTTCTTT. The encoded protein is CSVEGEGTEAFF. Full variable domain (outside the CDR3, taken from reference TRBV29-1 and TRBJ1-1): SAVISQKPSRDICQRGTSLTIQCQVDSQVTMMFWYRQQPGQSLTLIATANQGSEATYESGFVIDKFPISRPNLTFSTLTVSNMSPEDSSIYLCSVEGEGTEAFFGQGTRLTVV.